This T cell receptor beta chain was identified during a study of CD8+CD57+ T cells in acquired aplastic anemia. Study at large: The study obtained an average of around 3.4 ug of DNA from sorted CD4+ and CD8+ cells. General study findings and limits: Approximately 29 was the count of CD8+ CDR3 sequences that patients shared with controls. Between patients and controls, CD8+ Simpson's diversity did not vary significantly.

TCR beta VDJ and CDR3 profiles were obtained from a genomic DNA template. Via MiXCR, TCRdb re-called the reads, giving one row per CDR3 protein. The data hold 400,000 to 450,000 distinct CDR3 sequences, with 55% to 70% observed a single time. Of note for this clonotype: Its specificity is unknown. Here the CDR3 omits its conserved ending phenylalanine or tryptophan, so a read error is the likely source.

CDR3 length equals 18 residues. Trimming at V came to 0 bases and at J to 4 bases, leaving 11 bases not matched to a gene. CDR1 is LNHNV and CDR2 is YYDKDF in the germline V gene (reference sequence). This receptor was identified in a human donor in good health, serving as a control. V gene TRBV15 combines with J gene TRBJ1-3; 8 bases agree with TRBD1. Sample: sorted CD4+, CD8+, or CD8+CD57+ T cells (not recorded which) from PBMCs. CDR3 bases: TGTGCCACCAGCAGAGAACAATCGGGGACAGGCAGCGGAAACACCATATATTCT. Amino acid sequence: CATSREQSGTGSGNTIYS.